Included here is one T cell receptor beta chain sequence, with context. Sequenced by immunoSEQ multiplex PCR; TCRdb stores in-frame clones only, minus some. The repertoire holds under 300,000 clones, 70% to 85% seen once, with roughly 4.6% in the top ten. The entry originates in a study of blood T cell repertoires in COVID-19. CDR1 SGHDN and CDR2 FVKESK come from the germline V gene. There are 15 residues in the CDR3. Trimming took off 4 bases at V and 1 base at J, with 11 bases between the two ends. Specimen: peripheral blood. The rearrangement links TRBV14 to TRBJ2-1; possible D gene TRBD1, 5 bases. This TCR derives from an elderly woman with active or convalescent COVID-19. In DNA form, the CDR3 reads TGTGCCAGCAGCCCATACCAGGGTTCCTACAATGAGCAGTTCTTC. Amino acids: CASSPYQGSYNEQFF.